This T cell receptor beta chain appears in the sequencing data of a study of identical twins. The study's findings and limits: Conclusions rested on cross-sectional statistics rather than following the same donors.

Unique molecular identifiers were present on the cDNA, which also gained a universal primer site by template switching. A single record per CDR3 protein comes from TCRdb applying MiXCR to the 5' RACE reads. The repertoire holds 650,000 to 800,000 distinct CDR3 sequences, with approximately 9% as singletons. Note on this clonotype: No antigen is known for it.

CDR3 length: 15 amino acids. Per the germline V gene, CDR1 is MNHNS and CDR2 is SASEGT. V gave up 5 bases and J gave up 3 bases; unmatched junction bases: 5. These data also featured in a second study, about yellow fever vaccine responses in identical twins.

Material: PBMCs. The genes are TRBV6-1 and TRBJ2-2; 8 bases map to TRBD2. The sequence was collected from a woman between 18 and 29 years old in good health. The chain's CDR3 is CASSLAGMDTGELFF. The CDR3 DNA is TGTGCCAGCAGTCTAGCGGGTATGGACACCGGGGAGCTGTTTTTT.